This T cell receptor (beta chain) was found in a study of shared clonotypes between healthy human individuals. Looked up from germline, CDR1 is MGHRA and CDR2 is YSYEKL. The CDR3 spans 17 residues. J gave up 3 bases and V 0 bases, and 10 bases lay outside the gene matches. A note on this clone: Its antigen is still unknown.

Study outcomes and limitations: Compared with clonotypes that all four donors shared, non-shared clonotypes had lower generation probabilities.

Libraries were prepared by immunoSEQ multiplex PCR; TCRdb keeps only in-frame clonotypes and omits some of them. Found here are about 2.1 million clones, over 85% of them singletons; the top ten hold approximately 1.7%. Naivety among CD8 cells was defined by CD45RO negativity and positive CCR7 selection, thereby excluding terminally differentiated effector memory CD45RA+ cells. The TCR originated in a man younger than 35 in good health. Some clones in this sample may be carry-over from other donors' samples. Sequenced input: naive CD8+ T cells from PBMCs. The chain joins TRBV4-1 to TRBJ1-2; 7 bases agree with TRBD1. The CDR3 sequence is CASSQDRRGQGDYGYTF. The CDR3 nucleotides are TGCGCCAGCAGCCAAGATAGAAGGGGGCAGGGTGACTATGGCTACACCTTC.